This is a list of T cell receptor beta chains from one sample in a study of T cell responses to AZD1222 COVID-19 vaccine. Here immunoSEQ multiplex PCR was the method, and the copy in TCRdb shows in-frame clones only, minus some. The sample records roughly 49,000 clones, around 85% being singletons. Sequenced material: peripheral blood, taken on day 0 of MenACWY control vaccination. These receptors all come from an adult in good health. The CDR3 runs from the conserved cysteine through the conserved F or W. D genes are given only for firm matches. Expanded clones get a size class; other rows say once, few or many, or leave the size out.

D gene	V gene	J gene	clone size	CDR3 length	CDR3 protein	CDR3 DNA
NA	TRBV2	TRBJ1-6	NA	16	CASSGFGSSYNSPLHF	TGTGCCAGCAGTGGTTTTGGGAGCTCCTATAATTCACCCCTCCACTTT
NA	TRBV29-1	TRBJ2-2	NA	13	CSFRESSTGELFF	TGCAGCTTTCGGGAGTCGTCCACCGGGGAGCTGTTTTTT
TRBD1	TRBV7-2	TRBJ1-1	NA	15	CASSLGQGDVTEAFF	TGTGCCAGCAGCTTGGGACAGGGGGATGTCACTGAAGCTTTCTTT
TRBD1	TRBV18	TRBJ1-4	NA	16	CASSPGQGGTNEKLFF	TGTGCCAGCTCACCCGGACAGGGCGGTACTAATGAAAAACTGTTTTTT
NA	TRBV19	TRBJ1-1	NA	13	CASSIVPGTEAFF	TGTGCCAGTAGTATTGTCCCGGGGACTGAAGCTTTCTTT
TRBD2	TRBV2	TRBJ2-1	NA	15	CATQREGDYSNEQFF	TGTGCCACACAGCGGGAGGGCGATTATAGTAATGAGCAGTTCTTC
NA	TRBV11-2	TRBJ2-1	NA	15	CASSLRPGSYNEQFF	TGTGCCAGCAGCTTACGTCCAGGGTCCTACAATGAGCAGTTCTTC
NA	TRBV6-2/TRBV6-3	TRBJ2-1	NA	17	CASSPRGHPTAYNEQFF	TGTGCCAGCAGCCCTAGGGGACACCCCACCGCCTACAATGAGCAGTTCTTC
TRBD1	TRBV7-6	TRBJ2-7	NA	15	CASSRFPGTGVEQYF	TGTGCCAGCAGCCGATTCCCTGGGACAGGGGTCGAGCAGTACTTC
NA	TRBV6-5	TRBJ1-5	once	13	CASSSNSNQPQHF	TGTGCCAGCAGTTCGAATAGCAATCAGCCCCAGCATTTT
TRBD1	TRBV6-5	TRBJ1-1	NA	12	CAILTGGREAFF	TGTGCCATCCTTACAGGGGGCAGAGAAGCTTTCTTT
TRBD1	TRBV9	TRBJ1-1	once	16	CASSVGQEDGNTEAFF	TGTGCCAGCAGCGTTGGACAGGAGGACGGGAACACTGAAGCTTTCTTT
NA	TRBV6-5	TRBJ1-1	NA	11	CASSYNRVAFF	TGTGCCAGCAGTTACAACCGGGTGGCTTTCTTT
TRBD1	TRBV19	TRBJ1-5	NA	16	CASTLDRAKGDQPQHF	TGTGCCAGTACCCTGGACAGGGCAAAAGGAGATCAGCCCCAGCATTTT
NA	TRBV12-3/TRBV12-4	TRBJ1-1	NA	13	CASSLSTLTEAFF	TGTGCCAGCAGTTTAAGTACCCTGACTGAAGCTTTCTTT
TRBD1	TRBV7-2	TRBJ1-5	NA	15	CASSSRTGGNQPQHF	TGTGCCAGCAGCTCCCGGACAGGGGGCAATCAGCCCCAGCATTTT
NA	TRBV19	TRBJ1-2	NA	15	CASSTRATLNYGYTF	TGTGCCAGTAGTACCCGGGCCACACTTAACTATGGCTACACCTTC
NA	TRBV24-1	TRBJ2-2	NA	12	CATSYATGELFF	TGTGCCACCAGTTACGCCACCGGGGAGCTGTTTTTT
NA	TRBV5-1	TRBJ1-1	few	14	CASSLDWGTSEAFF	TGCGCCAGCAGCTTGGACTGGGGGACCTCTGAAGCTTTCTTT
TRBD1	TRBV18	TRBJ1-1	NA	16	CASIRQGGVPNTEAFF	TGTGCCAGCATCAGACAGGGTGGGGTCCCCAACACTGAAGCTTTCTTT
TRBD1	TRBV6-1	TRBJ1-5	few	16	CASSVGTGGSNQPQHF	TGTGCCAGCAGTGTAGGGACAGGGGGGAGCAATCAGCCCCAGCATTTT
TRBD1	TRBV19	TRBJ1-2	NA	15	CASTNTGTGGSGYTF	TGTGCCAGTACAAATACCGGGACAGGGGGATCTGGCTACACCTTC
NA	TRBV4-1	TRBJ2-1	NA	13	CASSQTGFGEQFF	TGCGCCAGCAGCCAAACAGGGTTCGGCGAGCAGTTCTTC
NA	TRBV19	TRBJ2-7	NA	12	CASSVRSGEQYF	TGTGCCAGTAGCGTTAGAAGTGGCGAGCAGTACTTC
NA	TRBV5-4	TRBJ1-1	NA	16	CASSLQPGSMNTEAFF	TGTGCCAGCAGCTTGCAGCCAGGGTCAATGAACACTGAAGCTTTCTTT
TRBD1	TRBV9	TRBJ2-7	NA	13	CASSVKGGDEQYF	TGTGCCAGCAGCGTAAAAGGGGGCGACGAGCAGTACTTC
NA	TRBV14	TRBJ2-3	NA	15	CASSQQTGFTDTQYF	TGTGCCAGCAGCCAACAGACAGGATTCACAGATACGCAGTATTTT
NA	TRBV7-6	TRBJ2-1	NA	13	CASSWQGYNEQFF	TGTGCCAGCAGCTGGCAGGGGTACAATGAGCAGTTCTTC
TRBD2	TRBV14	TRBJ2-1	NA	17	CASSQGSSGRGYNEQFF	TGTGCCAGCAGCCAAGGAAGTAGCGGGAGGGGATACAATGAGCAGTTCTTC
NA	TRBV28	TRBJ1-2	NA	10	CASSDYGYTF	TGTGCCAGCAGTGACTATGGCTACACCTTC
NA	TRBV9	TRBJ2-1	few	14	CASSVAVAATEQFF	TGTGCCAGCAGCGTAGCGGTCGCGGCTACTGAGCAGTTCTTC
NA	TRBV30	TRBJ2-1	NA	11	CAWNNGGEQFF	TGTGCCTGGAATAACGGTGGTGAGCAGTTCTTC
NA	TRBV30	TRBJ1-6	NA	14	CAWGWTAVNSPLHF	TGTGCCTGGGGATGGACGGCTGTCAATTCACCCCTCCACTTT
NA	TRBV28	TRBJ1-3	NA	17	CASSLGSRGGSGNTIYF	TGTGCCAGCAGTTTAGGTTCCCGCGGGGGCTCTGGAAACACCATATATTTT
TRBD2	TRBV7-9	TRBJ2-7	NA	18	CASSLAGLAGLNSYEQYF	TGTGCCAGCAGCTTAGCGGGACTAGCGGGATTAAACTCCTACGAGCAGTACTTC
TRBD1	TRBV7-2	TRBJ1-4	NA	15	CASSSQTGINEKLFF	TGTGCCAGCAGCTCCCAGACAGGGATAAATGAAAAACTGTTTTTT
TRBD1	TRBV29-1	TRBJ2-1	NA	13	CSLRQGLGNEQFF	TGCAGCCTACGACAGGGGTTAGGCAATGAGCAGTTCTTC
TRBD1	TRBV3-1/TRBV3-2	TRBJ1-5	few	15	CASSRGTGFSQPQHF	TGTGCCAGCAGCCGAGGGACAGGGTTTTCCCAGCCCCAGCATTTT
TRBD1	TRBV10-3	TRBJ2-1	NA	14	CAISKDRGRDEQFF	TGTGCCATCAGTAAAGACAGGGGCAGGGATGAGCAGTTCTTC
TRBD2	TRBV5-1	TRBJ2-1	NA	17	CASSYGLAGGLYNEQFF	TGCGCCAGCAGCTACGGACTAGCGGGGGGTCTCTACAATGAGCAGTTCTTC
NA	TRBV28	TRBJ2-7	once	13	CASRSGVGNEQYF	TGTGCCAGCAGGAGTGGGGTTGGGAACGAGCAGTACTTC